This T cell receptor (beta chain) was obtained from a study of blood T cell repertoires in COVID-19. Authors' data handling: Reference gene primer amplification in the assay estimated nucleated cell counts. Assay used: immunoSEQ multiplex PCR; TCRdb lists only in-frame clones, some missing. V and J calls and clone size come straight from that table; D and trimming were deduced from the DNA. The sample shows roughly 49,000 clones, approximately 84% of them seen only once. What was sequenced was peripheral blood. This TCR was sampled from a man aged 45-60 years with active COVID-19.

The CDR3 protein is CASPSGLRGTEAFF. The CDR3 region has the DNA TGTGCCAGCCCTTCAGGCCTCAGGGGCACTGAAGCTTTCTTT. The J gene is TRBJ1-1, the V gene TRBV6-5, with a tentative D call TRBD1 (6 bases). CDR1 and CDR2 from the germline V gene are MNHEY and SVGAGI. Trimming took 8 bases from V and 4 from J, leaving 17 bases between them. This CDR3 has 14 residues.